This T cell receptor (beta chain) comes out of a study of shared clonotypes between healthy human individuals. Study-level information: Serving as donors were a couple of women and a few men, whose ages spanned 18 to 49.

The repertoire was sequenced with immunoSEQ multiplex PCR; TCRdb's copy has only in-frame clones and lacks some. Found here are a few hundred thousand clones, roughly 84% of them singletons; the top ten hold 15% to 20%. Comments on this clone: Antigen: not known.

Study-wide points: Clonotypes that were shared across a few donors made up roughly 5.2% of naive CD4 clonotypes. In general, naive subsets displayed greater estimated richness than memory subsets did.

The CDR3 totals 15 residues. Trimming cost V 1 base and J 4 bases, with 13 bases left between them. Germline V CDR1 and CDR2: MGHDK, SYGVNS. The clonotype comes from a man in his late teens or twenties in good health. The V call is TRBV25-1, the J call TRBJ1-2; D gene unclear. Sequenced: memory CD8+ T cells sorted from blood. Subset indicated: CD45RO+ cells pooled with CCR7-negative TemRA cells. This CDR3 reads CASSESPHEGYGYTF. CDR3 DNA sequence: TGTGCCAGCAGTGAATCCCCACACGAGGGCTATGGCTACACCTTC.